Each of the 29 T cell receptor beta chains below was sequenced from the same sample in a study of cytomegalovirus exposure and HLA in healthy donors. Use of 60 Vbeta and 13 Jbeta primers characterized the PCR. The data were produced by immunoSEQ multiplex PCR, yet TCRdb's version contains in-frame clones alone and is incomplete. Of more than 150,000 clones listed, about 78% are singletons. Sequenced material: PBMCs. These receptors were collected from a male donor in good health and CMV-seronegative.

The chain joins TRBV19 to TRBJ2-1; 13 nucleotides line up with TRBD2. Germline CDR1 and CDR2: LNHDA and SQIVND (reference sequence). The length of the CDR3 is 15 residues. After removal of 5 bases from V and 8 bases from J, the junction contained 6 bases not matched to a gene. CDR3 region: CASSWTSGSFDEQFF. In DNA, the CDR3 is TGTGCCAGTAGTTGGACTAGCGGGAGTTTCGATGAGCAGTTCTTC.

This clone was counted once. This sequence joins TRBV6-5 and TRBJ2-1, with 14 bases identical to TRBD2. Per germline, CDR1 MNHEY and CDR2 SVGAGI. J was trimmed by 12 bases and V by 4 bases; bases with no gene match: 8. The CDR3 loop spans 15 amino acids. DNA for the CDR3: TGTGCCAGCAGTTCCCCGGGACTAGCGGGAGTTGTGCAGTTCTTC. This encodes CASSSPGLAGVVQFF.

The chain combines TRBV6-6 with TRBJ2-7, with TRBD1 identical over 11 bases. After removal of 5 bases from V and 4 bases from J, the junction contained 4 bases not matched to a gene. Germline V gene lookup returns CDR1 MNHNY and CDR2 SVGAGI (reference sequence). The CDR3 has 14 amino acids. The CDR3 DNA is TGTGCCAGCAGTGGGACAGGGGGAGGGTACGAGCAGTACTTC. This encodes CASSGTGGGYEQYF.

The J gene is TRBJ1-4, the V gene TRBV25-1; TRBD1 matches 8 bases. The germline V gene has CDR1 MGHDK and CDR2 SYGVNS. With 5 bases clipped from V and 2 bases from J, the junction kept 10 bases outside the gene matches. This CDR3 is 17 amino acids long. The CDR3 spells CASSSPGQGWTNEKLFF. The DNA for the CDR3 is TGTGCCAGCAGTAGCCCCGGACAGGGTTGGACTAATGAAAAACTGTTTTTT.

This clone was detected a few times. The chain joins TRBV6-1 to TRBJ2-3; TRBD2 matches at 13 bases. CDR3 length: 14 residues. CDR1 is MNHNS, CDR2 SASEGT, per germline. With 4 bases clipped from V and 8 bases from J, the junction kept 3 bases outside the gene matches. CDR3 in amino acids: CASSGLAGGATQYF. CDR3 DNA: TGTGCCAGCAGTGGACTAGCGGGGGGTGCTACGCAGTATTTT.

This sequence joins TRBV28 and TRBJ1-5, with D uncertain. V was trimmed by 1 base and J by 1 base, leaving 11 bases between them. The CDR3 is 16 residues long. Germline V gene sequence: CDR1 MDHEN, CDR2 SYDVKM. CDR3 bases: TGTGCCAGCAGTTTATTGCAGCGGGTGAGCAATCAGCCCCAGCATTTT. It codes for CASSLLQRVSNQPQHF.

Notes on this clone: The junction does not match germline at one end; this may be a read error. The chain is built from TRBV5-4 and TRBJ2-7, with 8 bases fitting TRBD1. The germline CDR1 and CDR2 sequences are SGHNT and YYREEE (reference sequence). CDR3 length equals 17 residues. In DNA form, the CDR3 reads TGTGCCAGCAGTACGGGACAGGTATCCCTAGGTGTCTACAAGCAGTACTTC. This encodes CASSTGQVSLGVYKQYF.

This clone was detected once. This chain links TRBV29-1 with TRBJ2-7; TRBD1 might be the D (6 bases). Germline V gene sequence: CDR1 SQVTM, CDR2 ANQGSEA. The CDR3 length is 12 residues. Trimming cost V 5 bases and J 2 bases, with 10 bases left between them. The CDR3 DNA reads TGCAGCGTTAAGGACAGCGCCTACGAGCAGTACTTC. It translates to CSVKDSAYEQYF.

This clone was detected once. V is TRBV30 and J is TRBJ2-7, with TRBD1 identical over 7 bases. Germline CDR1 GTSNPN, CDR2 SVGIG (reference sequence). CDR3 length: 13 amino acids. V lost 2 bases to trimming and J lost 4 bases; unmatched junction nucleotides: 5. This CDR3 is CAWSRQGTYEQYF. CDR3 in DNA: TGTGCCTGGAGTAGACAGGGAACTTACGAGCAGTACTTC.

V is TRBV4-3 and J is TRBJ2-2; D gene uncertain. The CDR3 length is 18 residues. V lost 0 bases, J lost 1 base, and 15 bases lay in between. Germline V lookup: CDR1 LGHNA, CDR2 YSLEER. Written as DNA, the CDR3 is TGCGCCAGCAGCCAAGATAGGCAGGCCGCCGGGAACACCGGGGAGCTGTTTTTT. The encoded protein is CASSQDRQAAGNTGELFF.

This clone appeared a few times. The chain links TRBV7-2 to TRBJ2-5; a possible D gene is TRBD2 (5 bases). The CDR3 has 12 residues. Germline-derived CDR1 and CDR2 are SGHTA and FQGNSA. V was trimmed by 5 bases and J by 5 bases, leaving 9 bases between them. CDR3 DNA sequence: TGTGCCAGCAGCCGGGGATGGGAGACCCAGTACTTC. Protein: CASSRGWETQYF.

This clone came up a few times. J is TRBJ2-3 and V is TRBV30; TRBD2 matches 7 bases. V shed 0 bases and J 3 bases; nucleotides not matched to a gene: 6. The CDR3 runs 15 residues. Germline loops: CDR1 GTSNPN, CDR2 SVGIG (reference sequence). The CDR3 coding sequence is TGTGCCTGGAGTGTAGATAACGGGAGGACAGATACGCAGTATTTT. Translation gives CAWSVDNGRTDTQYF.

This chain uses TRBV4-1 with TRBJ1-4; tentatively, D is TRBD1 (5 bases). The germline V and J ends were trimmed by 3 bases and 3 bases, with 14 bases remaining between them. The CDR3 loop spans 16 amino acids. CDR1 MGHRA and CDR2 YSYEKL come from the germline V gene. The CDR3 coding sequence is TGCGCCAGCAGCCAGGGCCTTGGGGCCGCTAATGAAAAACTGTTTTTT. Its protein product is CASSQGLGAANEKLFF.

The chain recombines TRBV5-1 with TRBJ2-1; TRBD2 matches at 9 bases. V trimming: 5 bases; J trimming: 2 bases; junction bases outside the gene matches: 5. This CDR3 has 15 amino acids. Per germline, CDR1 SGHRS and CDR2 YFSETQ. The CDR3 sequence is CASRPSGMAYNEQFF. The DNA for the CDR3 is TGCGCCAGCAGACCTAGCGGGATGGCCTACAATGAGCAGTTCTTC.

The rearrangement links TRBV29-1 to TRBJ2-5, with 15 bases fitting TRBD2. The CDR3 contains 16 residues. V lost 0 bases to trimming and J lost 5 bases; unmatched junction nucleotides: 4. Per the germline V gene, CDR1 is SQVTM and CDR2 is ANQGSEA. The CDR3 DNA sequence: TGCAGCGTTGAAGATGGACTAGCGGGGGGGCGGGAGACCCAGTACTTC. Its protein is CSVEDGLAGGRETQYF. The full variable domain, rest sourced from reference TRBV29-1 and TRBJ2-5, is SAVISQKPSRDICQRGTSLTIQCQVDSQVTMMFWYRQQPGQSLTLIATANQGSEATYESGFVIDKFPISRPNLTFSTLTVSNMSPEDSSIYLCSVEDGLAGGRETQYFGPGTRLLVL.

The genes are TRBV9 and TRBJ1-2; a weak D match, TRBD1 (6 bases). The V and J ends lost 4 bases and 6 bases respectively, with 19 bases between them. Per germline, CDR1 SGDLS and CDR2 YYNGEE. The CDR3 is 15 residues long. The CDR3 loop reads CASSPQRGGADGYTF. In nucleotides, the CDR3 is TGTGCCAGCAGCCCTCAACGGGGGGGGGCGGATGGCTACACCTTC.

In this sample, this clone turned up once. CDR3 coding DNA: TGTGCCAGCAGCGCCAGACAGGGTGATGAAAAACTGTTTTTT. The encoded protein is CASSARQGDEKLFF. The chain couples TRBV11-1 to TRBJ1-4; 7 nucleotides match TRBD1. The V gene end was trimmed by 5 bases and the J gene end by 6 bases; junction bases not matched to a gene: 6. Germline CDR1 reads SGHAT; CDR2 reads FQDESV (reference sequence). The CDR3 is made up of 14 amino acids.

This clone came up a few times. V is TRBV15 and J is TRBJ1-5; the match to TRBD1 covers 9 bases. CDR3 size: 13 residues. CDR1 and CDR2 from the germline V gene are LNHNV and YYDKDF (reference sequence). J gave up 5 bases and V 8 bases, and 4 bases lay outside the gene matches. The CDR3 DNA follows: TGTGCCACCGGACAGGGGCGGTATCAGCCCCAGCATTTT. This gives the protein CATGQGRYQPQHF.

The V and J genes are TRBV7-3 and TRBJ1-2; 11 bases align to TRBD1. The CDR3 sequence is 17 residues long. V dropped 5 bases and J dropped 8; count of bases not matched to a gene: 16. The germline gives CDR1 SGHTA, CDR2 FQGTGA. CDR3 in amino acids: CASSPSTVSGQGGGYTF. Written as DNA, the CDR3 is TGTGCCAGCAGCCCCTCGACGGTTTCGGGACAGGGGGGCGGCTACACCTTC.

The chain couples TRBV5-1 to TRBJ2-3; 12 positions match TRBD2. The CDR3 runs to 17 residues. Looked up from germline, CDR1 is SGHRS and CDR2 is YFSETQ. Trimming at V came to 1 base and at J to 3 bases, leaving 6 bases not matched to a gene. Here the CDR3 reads CASSLTRLAGATDTQYF. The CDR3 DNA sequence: TGCGCCAGCAGCTTGACCAGACTAGCGGGAGCGACAGATACGCAGTATTTT.

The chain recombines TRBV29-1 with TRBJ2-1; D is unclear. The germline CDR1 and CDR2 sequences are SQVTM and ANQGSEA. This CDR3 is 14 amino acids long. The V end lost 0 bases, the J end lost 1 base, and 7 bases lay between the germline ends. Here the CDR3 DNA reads TGCAGCGTTGAAGAGCACTATTCCTACAATGAGCAGTTCTTC. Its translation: CSVEEHYSYNEQFF.

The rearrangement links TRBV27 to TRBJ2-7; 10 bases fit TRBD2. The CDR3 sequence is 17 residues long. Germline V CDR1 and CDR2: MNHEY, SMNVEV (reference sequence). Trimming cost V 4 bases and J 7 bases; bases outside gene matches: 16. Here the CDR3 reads CASSSTGLAGEPWEQYF. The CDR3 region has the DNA TGTGCCAGCAGTTCAACCGGGCTAGCGGGGGAACCTTGGGAGCAGTACTTC.

CDR3 bases: TGTGCCAGCAGCTCAGGGTTCGACGAGCAGTACTTC. Translation gives CASSSGFDEQYF. The V and J genes are TRBV7-9 and TRBJ2-7; possibly TRBD1 for D (5 bases). V was trimmed by 4 bases and J by 5 bases, leaving 9 bases between them. Per the germline V gene, CDR1 is SEHNR and CDR2 is FQNEAQ (reference sequence). The CDR3 loop spans 12 amino acids.

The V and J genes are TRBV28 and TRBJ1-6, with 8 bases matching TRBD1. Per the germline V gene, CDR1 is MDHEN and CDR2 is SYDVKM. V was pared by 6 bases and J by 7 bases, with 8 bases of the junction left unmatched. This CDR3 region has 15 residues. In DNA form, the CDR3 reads TGTGCCAGCAGGCCCCGGGACAGGCCCAATTCACCCCTCCACTTT. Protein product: CASRPRDRPNSPLHF.

CDR3 region: CASSPSLNQPQHF. DNA for the CDR3: TGTGCCAGCAGCCCCTCCCTAAATCAGCCCCAGCATTTT. The J gene is TRBJ1-5, the V gene TRBV6-1; no definite D call. CDR3 length: 13 amino acids. Germline lookup yields CDR1 MNHNS and CDR2 SASEGT. V gave up 6 bases and J gave up 4 bases, with 10 bases separating them.

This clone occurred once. The CDR3 coding sequence is TGTGCCAGCAGTCCCCCGGGGGGGGCAGATACGCAGTATTTT. Encoded protein: CASSPPGGADTQYF. This chain uses TRBV6-5 with TRBJ2-3; 8 bases match TRBD2. V dropped 5 bases and J dropped 4; count of bases not matched to a gene: 5. Germline CDR1 reads MNHEY; CDR2 reads SVGAGI. The CDR3 is 14 residues long.

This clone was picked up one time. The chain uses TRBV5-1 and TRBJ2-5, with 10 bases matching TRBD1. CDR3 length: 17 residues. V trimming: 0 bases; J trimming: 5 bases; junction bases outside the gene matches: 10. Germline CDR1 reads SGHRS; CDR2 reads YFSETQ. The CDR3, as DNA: TGCGCCAGCAGCTTGGGGGACAGGGGATTTAGCGAGGAGACCCAGTACTTC. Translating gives CASSLGDRGFSEETQYF.

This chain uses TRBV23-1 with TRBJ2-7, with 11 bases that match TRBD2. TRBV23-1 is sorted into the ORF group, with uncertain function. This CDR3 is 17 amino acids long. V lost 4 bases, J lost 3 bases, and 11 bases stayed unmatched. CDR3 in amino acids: CASSLPFSGRAYYEQYF. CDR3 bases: TGCGCCAGCAGTCTCCCGTTTAGCGGGAGGGCCTACTACGAGCAGTACTTC.

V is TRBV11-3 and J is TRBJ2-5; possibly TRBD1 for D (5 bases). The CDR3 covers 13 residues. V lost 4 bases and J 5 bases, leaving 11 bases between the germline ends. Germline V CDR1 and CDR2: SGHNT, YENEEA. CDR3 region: CASSSIYRETQYF. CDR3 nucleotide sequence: TGTGCCAGCAGCTCGATTTACAGGGAGACCCAGTACTTC.